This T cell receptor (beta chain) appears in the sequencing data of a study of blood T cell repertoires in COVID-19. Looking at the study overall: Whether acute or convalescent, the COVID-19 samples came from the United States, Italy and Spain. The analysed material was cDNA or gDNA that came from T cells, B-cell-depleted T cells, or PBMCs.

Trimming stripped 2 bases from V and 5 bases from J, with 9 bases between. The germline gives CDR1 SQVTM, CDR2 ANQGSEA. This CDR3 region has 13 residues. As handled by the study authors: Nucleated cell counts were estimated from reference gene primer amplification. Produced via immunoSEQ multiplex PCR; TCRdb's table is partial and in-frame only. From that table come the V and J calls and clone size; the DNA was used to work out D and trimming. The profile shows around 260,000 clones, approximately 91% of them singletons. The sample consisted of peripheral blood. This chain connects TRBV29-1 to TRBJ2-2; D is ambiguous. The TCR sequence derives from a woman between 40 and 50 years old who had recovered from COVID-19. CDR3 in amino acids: CSVENPGTGELFF. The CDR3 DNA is TGCAGCGTTGAAAACCCCGGGACCGGGGAGCTGTTTTTT.